What follows are 21 T cell receptor beta chains derived from one specimen sequenced in a study of T cell responses to AZD1222 COVID-19 vaccine. Here immunoSEQ multiplex PCR was the method, and the copy in TCRdb shows in-frame clones only, minus some. The repertoire holds around 160,000 clones, with under 95% as singletons. Material: peripheral blood, obtained 28 days after the second AZD1222 dose. These receptors originate from an adult who received the AZD1222 COVID-19 vaccine.

This rearrangement joins TRBV2 to TRBJ1-4, with 7 bases identical to TRBD1. V trimming: 6 bases; J trimming: 4 bases; junction bases outside the gene matches: 5. Germline V gene sequence: CDR1 SNHLY, CDR2 FYNNEI. The CDR3 consists of 14 residues. CDR3 loop: CASRTGLGNEKLFF. The CDR3 nucleotides read TGTGCCAGCAGGACAGGGTTGGGTAATGAAAAACTGTTTTTT. Full variable domain (missing parts from reference TRBV2 and TRBJ1-4): EPEVTQTPSHQVTQMGQEVILRCVPISNHLYFYWYRQILGQKVEFLVSFYNNEISEKSEIFDDQFSVERPDGSNFTLKIRSTKLEDSAMYFCASRTGLGNEKLFFGSGTQLSVL.

This rearrangement joins TRBV4-2 to TRBJ1-1, with D possibly being TRBD1 (5 bases). The CDR3 is made up of 16 amino acids. The V gene lost 0 bases and the J gene lost 6 bases, with 17 bases spanning the gap. Per germline, CDR1 LGHNA and CDR2 YNFKEQ. DNA of the CDR3: TGTGCCAGCAGCCAAGAAAGGGGCTTGTGGGACGCTGAAGCTTTCTTT. This codes for CASSQERGLWDAEAFF.

The rearrangement uses TRBV5-5 and TRBJ2-5; TRBD1 matches 7 bases. V shed 6 bases and J 1 base; nucleotides not matched to a gene: 6. CDR3 size: 14 residues. Looked up from germline, CDR1 is SGHKS and CDR2 is YYEKEE (reference sequence). The chain's CDR3 is CASNRGQSQETQYF. For the CDR3, the DNA is TGTGCCAGCAACCGGGGACAGAGCCAAGAGACCCAGTACTTC.

The V call is TRBV2, the J call TRBJ2-4; TRBD2 agrees at 7 bases. V was clipped by 7 bases and J by 8 bases; unmatched bases: 14. The germline V gene encodes CDR1 SNHLY and CDR2 FYNNEI. The CDR3 sequence is 15 residues long. The CDR3 coding sequence is TGTGCCAGCAATATCGGGGGGACCTGGGCAGACATTCAGTACTTC. Amino acids: CASNIGGTWADIQYF.

This clone was observed a single time. CDR3 in DNA: TGTGCCAGCTCACCAGCCACCCCTGCCGGCAATCAGCCCCAGCATTTT. This gives the protein CASSPATPAGNQPQHF. The genes are TRBV18 and TRBJ1-5; no firm D call. This CDR3 has 16 residues. V was cut by 2 bases and J by 2 bases, with 13 bases left in between. The germline V gene has CDR1 KGHSH and CDR2 LQKENI. Full variable domain (missing parts from reference TRBV18 and TRBJ1-5): NAGVMQNPRHLVRRRGQEARLRCSPMKGHSHVYWYRQLPEEGLKFMVYLQKENIIDESGMPKERFSAEFPKEGPSILRIQQVVRGDSAAYFCASSPATPAGNQPQHFGDGTRLSIL.

This chain links TRBV9 with TRBJ2-7; a weak D match, TRBD2 (7 bases). The V end was cut by 3 bases, the J end by 4 bases, with 23 bases between. Germline CDR1 and CDR2: SGDLS and YYNGEE. CDR3 size: 17 residues. CDR3 sequence: CASSGSVGRDTGYEQYF. For the CDR3, the DNA is TGTGCCAGCAGCGGTAGTGTGGGGAGGGACACGGGGTACGAGCAGTACTTC. The full variable domain, rest sourced from reference TRBV9 and TRBJ2-7, is DSGVTQTPKHLITATGQRVTLRCSPRSGDLSVYWYQQSLDQGLQFLIQYYNGEERAKGNILERFSAQQFPDLHSELNLSSLELGDSALYFCASSGSVGRDTGYEQYFGPGTRLTVT.

V gene TRBV29-1 combines with J gene TRBJ2-1, with 9 bases that match TRBD2. V was clipped by 7 bases and J by 1 base; unmatched bases: 2. CDR1 is SQVTM, CDR2 ANQGSEA, per germline. The CDR3 is 13 amino acids. The CDR3 nucleotides are TGCAGCGCCGCGGGAGGGTCCTACAATGAGCAGTTCTTC. As protein: CSAAGGSYNEQFF.

The chain couples TRBV9 to TRBJ2-3; TRBD1 is a possible D gene (5 bases). The CDR3 loop spans 16 amino acids. Trimming pared 6 bases from V and 1 base from J, leaving 18 bases between. CDR1 and CDR2 from the germline V gene are SGDLS and YYNGEE. The DNA for the CDR3 is TGTGCCAGCACCCTGTCAGGGAATCACGGCACAGATACGCAGTATTTT. This sequence encodes CASTLSGNHGTDTQYF.

The chain couples TRBV7-9 to TRBJ1-1; a weak D match, TRBD1 (5 bases). V lost 5 bases, J lost 1 base, and 11 bases lay in between. The CDR3 covers 14 residues. Germline V CDR1 and CDR2: SEHNR, FQNEAQ (reference sequence). This CDR3 is CASSPYGANTEAFF. The CDR3 DNA is TGTGCCAGCAGCCCCTACGGGGCGAACACTGAAGCTTTCTTT.

On this clone itself: Other nucleotide sequences from this sample produce the same CDR3. V usage is TRBV30 and J usage is TRBJ2-3, with no clear D. Between the trimmed V and J ends, which lost 0 bases and 1 base, there was a span of 5 bases. The germline V gene encodes CDR1 GTSNPN and CDR2 SVGIG (reference sequence). This CDR3 comprises 13 residues. CDR3 protein: CAWSVRGTDTQYF. The CDR3 coding sequence is TGTGCCTGGAGTGTAAGGGGCACAGATACGCAGTATTTT.

V and J are TRBV4-3 and TRBJ2-1; TRBD2 agrees at 8 bases. CDR1 and CDR2 (germline): LGHNA, YSLEER. There are 16 residues in the CDR3. The V and J ends lost 2 bases and 3 bases, in that order; junction bases with no gene match: 6. CDR3 amino acids: CASSQTGTSLYNEQFF. The DNA for the CDR3 is TGCGCCAGCAGCCAAACCGGGACTAGTCTCTACAATGAGCAGTTCTTC.

This clone was recorded once. The rearrangement joins TRBV5-5 to TRBJ2-3; 8 bases agree with TRBD2. CDR3 length: 14 residues. Trimming cost V 2 bases and J 3 bases; bases outside gene matches: 2. Germline loops: CDR1 SGHKS, CDR2 YYEKEE (reference sequence). The CDR3 region is CASSFSSGTDTQYF. CDR3 sequence (DNA): TGTGCCAGCAGCTTTTCTAGCGGGACAGATACGCAGTATTTT. The full variable domain, with the rest looked up from reference TRBV5-5 and TRBJ2-3, is DAGVTQSPTHLIKTRGQQVTLRCSPISGHKSVSWYQQVLGQGPQFIFQYYEKEERGRGNFPDRFSARQFPNYSSELNVNALLLGDSALYLCASSFSSGTDTQYFGPGTRLTVL.

This clone came up once. V usage is TRBV5-5 and J usage is TRBJ1-1; 9 bases align to TRBD1. The germline V gene has CDR1 SGHKS and CDR2 YYEKEE (reference sequence). This CDR3 has 15 residues. Trimming took 0 bases from V and 4 from J; bases not matched to a gene: 4. DNA for the CDR3: TGTGCCAGCAGCTTGGCCGGGACAGGGTCCACTGAAGCTTTCTTT. This gives the protein CASSLAGTGSTEAFF.

The V call is TRBV28, the J call TRBJ1-2; D is uncertain. CDR3 length: 14 residues. CDR1 is MDHEN, CDR2 SYDVKM, per germline. Between the trimmed V and J ends, which lost 4 bases and 3 bases, there was a span of 12 bases. DNA of the CDR3: TGTGCCAGCAGTTCGCCCCCCCGAGACTATGGCTACACCTTC. Protein product: CASSSPPRDYGYTF.

This clone was seen only a few times. The chain is built from TRBV6-5 and TRBJ1-2; D unresolved. Trimming took off 5 bases at V and 6 bases at J, with 16 bases between the two ends. The CDR3 has 14 amino acids. Germline V gene lookup returns CDR1 MNHEY and CDR2 SVGAGI. The CDR3 spells CASSNGLNRHGYTF. The CDR3 coding sequence is TGTGCCAGCAGTAACGGGCTTAATCGGCATGGCTACACCTTC.

The rearrangement joins TRBV18 to TRBJ1-5, with 9 bases fitting TRBD1. This CDR3 comprises 15 residues. J was trimmed by 4 bases and V by 4 bases; bases with no gene match: 5. Germline V gene sequence: CDR1 KGHSH, CDR2 LQKENI. In DNA, the CDR3 is TGTGCCAGCTCACTCATTGGACAGGGGAATCAGCCCCAGCATTTT. It codes for CASSLIGQGNQPQHF.

The V gene is TRBV15, the J gene TRBJ1-5, with D hard to call. With 2 bases removed from V and 2 bases from J, the gap between germline ends came to 16 bases. This CDR3 contains 17 residues. Germline V lookup: CDR1 LNHNV, CDR2 YYDKDF (reference sequence). Written as DNA, the CDR3 is TGTGCCACCAGCAGAACATACCCCGGTGTGGGCAATCAGCCCCAGCATTTT. Translation: CATSRTYPGVGNQPQHF.

The chain carries TRBV6-5 and TRBJ2-2; D is unresolved. Per the germline V gene, CDR1 is MNHEY and CDR2 is SVGAGI. Trimming pared 0 bases from V and 7 bases from J, leaving 9 bases between. The CDR3 is 14 residues long. CDR3 nucleotides: TGTGCCAGCAGTTACTCGAGGTCGATCGGGGAGCTGTTTTTT. Translating gives CASSYSRSIGELFF.

Comments on this clone: A read error may produce the germline difference seen at one junction end. The chain carries TRBV7-9 and TRBJ2-1; D uncertain. Germline CDR1 and CDR2: SEHNR and FQNEAQ (reference sequence). The CDR3 covers 11 residues. The DNA of the CDR3 is TGTGCCAGCAGCTCCGACAATGAGCAGTTCTTC. Amino acids: CASSSDNEQFF.

With respect to this clone: The same CDR3 arises from other DNA sequences in this sample as well. V gene TRBV5-1 combines with J gene TRBJ1-5; D unclear. The CDR3 is 13 amino acids. The ends were cut back, 5 bases at V and 0 bases at J, with 6 bases in the middle. The germline V gene encodes CDR1 SGHRS and CDR2 YFSETQ. The CDR3 spells CASSWDSNQPQHF. CDR3 coding DNA: TGCGCCAGCAGTTGGGATAGCAATCAGCCCCAGCATTTT.

The J gene is TRBJ1-2, the V gene TRBV4-2, with D uncertain. The CDR3 runs 13 residues. Germline V gene data show CDR1 as LGHNA and CDR2 as YNFKEQ. V dropped 6 bases and J dropped 4 bases, with 12 bases sitting between them. The CDR3 region is CASSRSLTYGYTF. The CDR3 bases are TGTGCCAGCAGTCGTTCCTTGACCTATGGCTACACCTTC.